This T cell receptor (beta chain) stems from a study of T cells in Graves' hyperthyroidism and ophthalmopathy. Study-level results: Blood also carried most thyroid clonotypes expanded above 0.001.

Disease duration was under 3 months in the ophthalmopathy patients, who also had a Clinical Activity Score of at least 3 and a NOSPECS grade of at least 4. The PBMCs were taken from about 10 ml of fresh peripheral blood. The source material, RNA transcripts, was used to amplify TCR beta CDR3 regions. First-round RT-PCR targeting the TCR CDR3 was performed with the HTBI primer set. TCRdb re-called the multiplex PCR reads with MiXCR, one entry per CDR3 protein. This table has some 500,000 distinct CDR3 sequences, approximately 24% appearing once. This clonotype was observed at least ten times. Its cognate antigen is unknown. Germline CDR1 SGHVS, CDR2 FQNEAQ. The CDR3 sequence is 12 residues long. With 2 bases removed from V and 7 bases from J, the gap between germline ends came to 6 bases.

The V gene is TRBV7-8, the J gene TRBJ1-5, with no clear D. Sequenced input: blood. The sequence was collected from a woman in her thirties with Graves' ophthalmopathy. CDR3 protein: CASSLSVQPQHF. DNA for the CDR3: TGTGCCAGCAGCTTATCGGTCCAGCCCCAGCATTTT.